Listed below are T cell receptor beta chains from one sample, sequenced in a study of control samples from healthy donors and cancer patients. TCRdb's table, derived via immunoSEQ multiplex PCR, lists solely in-frame clones and lacks some. The sample holds roughly 84,000 clones, about 91% seen once. The specimen sequenced was blood. The receptors were gathered from a man aged 50 to 60 in good health. The conserved cysteine and the conserved F or W are not part of the CDR3 here. Fields, in order: J gene, V gene, clone size, CDR3 protein. A clone size is listed for some rows: how often the clone was seen (once, few, many), or a class if it is expanded.

>TRBJ1-3|TRBV5-4|.
ASSLDTLGGNTIY
>TRBJ1-4|TRBV29-1|.
SVQGAYEKLF
>TRBJ2-1|TRBV7-2|.
ASSLVAGGRTYNEQF
>TRBJ2-7|TRBV3-1/TRBV3-2|.
ASSQDIQQLLAYEQY
>TRBJ2-5|TRBV7-6|few
ASSYTGTGKETQY
>TRBJ2-1|TRBV9|.
ASSVGFGGRTDEQF
>TRBJ1-2|TRBV25-1|.
ASSETRARFNGYT
>TRBJ2-6|TRBV7-3|.
ASSSTTGTLSGANVLT
>TRBJ1-6|TRBV5-1|.
ASSPGGTQPNSPLH
>TRBJ2-4|TRBV7-9|.
ASSLLIGGSTNIQY
>TRBJ2-3|TRBV5-1|once
ASGSTSGLSTDTQY
>TRBJ2-5|TRBV7-3|.
ASSPTGRETQY
>TRBJ2-7|TRBV27|.
ASSFLGRRAYEQY
>TRBJ2-5|TRBV11-2|.
ASSLQGKETQY
>TRBJ2-3|TRBV7-6|.
ASTTSLAGGPSTDTQY
>TRBJ2-1|TRBV7-2|.
ASSLVSDSGGNEQF
>TRBJ2-7|TRBV6-5|.
ASSYIAGTTSYEQY
>TRBJ1-2|TRBV9|.
ASSGFGIGYT
>TRBJ1-2|TRBV5-1|.
ASSLGGEAYYGYT
>TRBJ2-5|TRBV6-5|.
ASTYSQETQY
>TRBJ1-3|TRBV19|once
ASLVTGGTIY
>TRBJ1-1|TRBV11-2|.
ASSVGRSLLGAF
>TRBJ2-6|TRBV21-1|.
ASSKGGRGYGAGANVLT
>TRBJ2-3|TRBV2|few
ASRGLAGPTDTQY
>TRBJ1-1|TRBV29-1|.
SVDGTGVVSEAF
>TRBJ2-5|TRBV5-1|.
ASSPGGTQETQY
>TRBJ2-6|TRBV7-9|few
ASSLSRGAGANVLT
>TRBJ2-7|TRBV15|.
ATSRGAATTYEQY
>TRBJ1-6|TRBV30|.
AWSIQGASPLH
>TRBJ1-2|TRBV10-1|medium-sized
ASSESRDYGYT
>TRBJ1-6|TRBV6-5|.
ASSYTNSPLH
>TRBJ2-1|TRBV7-2|.
ASSLGGPSGSSYNEQF
>TRBJ2-4|TRBV2|.
ASSDRGFTNIQY
>TRBJ2-7|TRBV7-2|.
ASSPRRDRGLNEQY
>TRBJ2-5|TRBV7-2|.
ASSSEVATQY
>TRBJ1-2|TRBV15|.
ATSRDSRGSEGAGYGYT
>TRBJ1-1|TRBV6-5|once
ASGDGTEAF
>TRBJ1-2|TRBV12-3/TRBV12-4|.
ASSLPPGQGTT
>TRBJ2-5|TRBV6-5|once
ASTENRGVQETQY